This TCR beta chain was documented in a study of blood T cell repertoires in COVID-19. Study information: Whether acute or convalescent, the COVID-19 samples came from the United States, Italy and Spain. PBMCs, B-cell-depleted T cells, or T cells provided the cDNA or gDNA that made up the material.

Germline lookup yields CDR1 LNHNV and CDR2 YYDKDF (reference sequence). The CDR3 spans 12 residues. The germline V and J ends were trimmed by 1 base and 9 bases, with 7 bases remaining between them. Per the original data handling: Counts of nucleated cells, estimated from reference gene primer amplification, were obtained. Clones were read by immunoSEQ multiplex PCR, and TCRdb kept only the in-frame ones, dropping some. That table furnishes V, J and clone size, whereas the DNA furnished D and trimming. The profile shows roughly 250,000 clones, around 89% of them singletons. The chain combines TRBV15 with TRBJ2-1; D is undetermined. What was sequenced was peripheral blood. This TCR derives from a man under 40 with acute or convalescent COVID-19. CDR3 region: CATSRVESEQFF. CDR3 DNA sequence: TGTGCCACCAGCAGAGTCGAGTCTGAGCAGTTCTTC.